Detailed here is one T cell receptor beta chain. The V and J ends lost 5 bases and 1 base, in that order; junction bases with no gene match: 7. The CDR3 consists of 16 residues. Germline CDR1 MDHEN, CDR2 SYDVKM. These data originate in a study of blood T cell repertoires in COVID-19. Study-level background: Both acute and convalescent COVID-19 samples were obtained from the United States, Italy and Spain.

TCRdb keeps only in-frame clones here, not all; method: immunoSEQ multiplex PCR. Of hundreds of thousands of clones in the sample, approximately 80% were seen once. Material: peripheral blood. The receptor was isolated from a woman aged 50 to 60 with acute or convalescent COVID-19. This chain joins TRBV28 and TRBJ2-5, with 10 bases lining up with TRBD2. The CDR3 spells CASSPGTSVFQETQYF. CDR3 DNA: TGTGCCAGCAGTCCCGGGACTAGCGTATTCCAAGAGACCCAGTACTTC. Using reference TRBV28 and TRBJ2-5 for the parts outside the CDR3, the full variable domain is DVKVTQSSRYLVKRTGEKVFLECVQDMDHENMFWYRQDPGLGLRLIYFSYDVKMKEKGDIPEGYSVSREKKERFSLILESASTNQTSMYLCASSPGTSVFQETQYFGPGTRLLVL.